Each of the 26 T cell receptor beta chains below was sequenced from the same sample in a study of shared clonotypes between healthy human individuals. Sequencing used immunoSEQ multiplex PCR; TCRdb keeps in-frame clones, though not all of them. The sample lists roughly 1,000,000 clones, roughly 74% occurring once. Material: memory CD4+ T cells from PBMCs. Documented subset: CD45RA-negative fraction. The receptors stem from a man between 18 and 35 years old in good health. Some clones in this sample may be carry-over from other donors' samples.

The chain recombines TRBV28 with TRBJ1-1, with 7 bases matching TRBD1. After removal of 2 bases from V and 0 bases from J, the junction contained 12 bases not matched to a gene. Germline CDR1 MDHEN, CDR2 SYDVKM. The CDR3 has 18 amino acids. The CDR3 DNA reads as TGTGCCAGCAGTTTAGTAGGGGGCAAGAGAACCATGAACACTGAAGCTTTCTTT. Residues: CASSLVGGKRTMNTEAFF.

This clone was counted once. The chain uses TRBV5-1 and TRBJ2-7, with TRBD1 identical over 8 bases. V trimming: 5 bases; J trimming: 2 bases; junction bases outside the gene matches: 6. Germline CDR1 reads SGHRS; CDR2 reads YFSETQ. CDR3 length: 14 residues. The CDR3, as DNA: TGCGCCAGCAGAACCGGGACAGGTGCCTACGAGCAGTACTTC. Its protein is CASRTGTGAYEQYF.

V is TRBV7-7 and J is TRBJ2-7; TRBD2 might be the D (6 bases). Germline CDR1 and CDR2: SSHAT and FNYEAQ (reference sequence). This CDR3 contains 14 residues. The V gene lost 3 bases and the J gene lost 5 bases, with 14 bases spanning the gap. CDR3 in DNA: TGTGCCAGCAGCTTTGGGGGGATCTCGGACGAGCAGTACTTC. This gives the protein CASSFGGISDEQYF.

With regard to this clone: Other DNA sequences in the same sample also yield this CDR3. This chain connects TRBV6-5 to TRBJ2-3, with 7 positions matching TRBD2. V shed 5 bases and J 0 bases; nucleotides not matched to a gene: 5. The CDR3 length is 15 residues. Germline assignment: CDR1 MNHEY and CDR2 SVGAGI. CDR3 protein: CASSLRLASTDTQYF. The CDR3, as DNA: TGTGCCAGCAGTCTTCGACTAGCCAGCACAGATACGCAGTATTTT.

V gene TRBV10-3 combines with J gene TRBJ1-3; D may be TRBD1 (5 bases). V was shortened by 6 bases and J by 4 bases, with 13 bases between the two germline ends. The germline V gene has CDR1 ENHRY and CDR2 SYGVKD. CDR3 length: 14 amino acids. CDR3 loop: CAIRQDVAGNTIYF. CDR3 DNA sequence: TGTGCCATCAGACAGGACGTCGCCGGAAACACCATATATTTT.

The chain carries TRBV19 and TRBJ2-1; the match to TRBD2 covers 9 bases. This CDR3 has 16 residues. Germline V lookup: CDR1 LNHDA, CDR2 SQIVND (reference sequence). V lost 3 bases, J lost 7 bases, and 10 bases stayed unmatched. CDR3 nucleotides: TGTGCCAGTAGTATTCCTCTAGCGGGGAAGGGGAATGAGCAGTTCTTC. This encodes CASSIPLAGKGNEQFF. Looking up the rest from reference TRBV19 and TRBJ2-1 gives the full variable domain: DGGITQSPKYLFRKEGQNVTLSCEQNLNHDAMYWYRQDPGQGLRLIYYSQIVNDFQKGDIAEGYSVSREKKESFPLTVTSAQKNPTAFYLCASSIPLAGKGNEQFFGPGTRLTVL.

CDR3 in amino acids: CASSLAGGNSYNEQFF. The CDR3, as DNA: TGTGCCAGCAGCTTAGCAGGCGGGAACTCCTACAATGAGCAGTTCTTC. This chain joins TRBV11-2 and TRBJ2-1, with a possible D match to TRBD2 (6 bases). The germline gives CDR1 SGHAT, CDR2 FQNNGV. This CDR3 is 16 amino acids long. Trimming took off 1 base at V and 0 bases at J, with 10 bases between the two ends.

The V call is TRBV18, the J call TRBJ2-3, with 12 positions matching TRBD2. In germline, CDR1 is KGHSH, CDR2 LQKENI. This CDR3 comprises 16 residues. J was trimmed by 5 bases and V by 1 base; bases with no gene match: 4. CDR3 nucleotides: TGTGCCAGCTCACCACGCCTAGCGGGAGGGATAGATACGCAGTATTTT. Protein product: CASSPRLAGGIDTQYF.

As to this clone: The junction differs from germline at one of its ends, possibly a read error. J is TRBJ1-4 and V is TRBV15; D is possibly TRBD1 (6 bases). Per germline, CDR1 LNHNV and CDR2 YYDKDF (reference sequence). This CDR3 contains 18 residues. The CDR3 DNA reads TGCGCCACCAGCAGAGGCCAGAAAGGGGGGAATTTTAATGAAAAACTGTTTTTT. It is translated as CATSRGQKGGNFNEKLFF. Full variable domain (rest looked up from reference TRBV15 and TRBJ1-4): DAMVIQNPRYQVTQFGKPVTLSCSQTLNHNVMYWYQQKSSQAPKLLFHYYDKDFNNEADTPDNFQSRRPNTSFCFLDIRSPGLGDTAMYLCATSRGQKGGNFNEKLFFGSGTQLSVL.

The chain links TRBV30 to TRBJ1-5, with D tentatively TRBD1 (6 bases). Germline values: CDR1 GTSNPN, CDR2 SVGIG (reference sequence). This CDR3 spans 14 amino acids. Trimming left V 2 bases short and J 2 bases short, with 10 bases between. CDR3 sequence: CAWSPGAGNQPQHF. The CDR3 DNA sequence: TGTGCCTGGAGTCCAGGGGCGGGCAATCAGCCCCAGCATTTT.

The CDR3 reads CASSPAAVSGANVLTF. The CDR3 nucleotides read TGCGCCAGCAGCCCAGCGGCAGTCTCTGGGGCCAACGTCCTGACTTTC. This rearrangement joins TRBV4-1 to TRBJ2-6, with D perhaps matching TRBD2 (5 bases). V was clipped by 4 bases and J by 0 bases, with 10 bases between them. The length of the CDR3 is 16 residues. From germline, CDR1 is MGHRA and CDR2 YSYEKL.

The rearrangement links TRBV2 to TRBJ2-2; D gene uncertain. V was shortened by 8 bases and J by 2 bases, with 12 bases between the two germline ends. The CDR3 is 14 amino acids. Germline V lookup: CDR1 SNHLY, CDR2 FYNNEI. The CDR3 region has the DNA TGTGCCAGCTTTTCAACACCAAACACCGGGGAGCTGTTTTTT. Translating gives CASFSTPNTGELFF.

The genes are TRBV7-9 and TRBJ1-4, with TRBD1 matching over 9 bases. Germline trimming cut 1 base from V and 5 bases from J; bases unmatched to any gene: 5. The CDR3 sequence is 16 residues long. CDR1 and CDR2 (germline): SEHNR, FQNEAQ (reference sequence). CDR3 bases: TGTGCCAGCAGCTTAGGCGCCGGGACAGGGAATGAAAAACTGTTTTTT. It codes for CASSLGAGTGNEKLFF.

This clone occurred once. In the same sample, other DNA sequences code for this CDR3. The chain employs TRBV25-1 and TRBJ2-7, with D unresolved. There are 13 residues in the CDR3. Germline CDR1 is MGHDK and CDR2 is SYGVNS. The V gene lost 3 bases and the J gene lost 3 bases, with 9 bases spanning the gap. CDR3 in DNA: TGTGCCAGCAGTGAGGGAAAAGGCTACGAGCAGTACTTC. Translation gives CASSEGKGYEQYF.

The CDR3 region is CASSESYRGLTQYF. In DNA, the CDR3 is TGCGCCAGCAGTGAGTCGTACAGGGGGCTTACGCAGTATTTT. The chain employs TRBV10-2 and TRBJ2-3; 9 bases line up with TRBD1. Losses at the gene ends were 0 bases for V and 8 bases for J; bases not matched to a gene: 3. There are 14 residues in the CDR3. Germline loops: CDR1 WSHSY, CDR2 SAAADI.

This chain joins TRBV5-6 and TRBJ2-3; no clear D. Trimming took 0 bases from V and 4 from J, leaving 9 bases between them. This CDR3 is 14 amino acids long. Looked up from germline, CDR1 is SGHDT and CDR2 is YYEEEE. CDR3 in DNA: TGTGCCAGCAGCTTGGGTGGGGTCGCAGATACGCAGTATTTT. This translates into CASSLGGVADTQYF.

The rearrangement uses TRBV7-2 and TRBJ2-5; 13 bases are shared with TRBD2. This CDR3 is 17 amino acids long. Germline lookup yields CDR1 SGHTA and CDR2 FQGNSA. The V and J ends lost 4 bases and 4 bases, in that order; junction bases with no gene match: 9. The CDR3 nucleotides read TGTGCCAGCAGCTATCGGACTAGCGGGAGTAATCGAGAGACCCAGTACTTC. It is translated as CASSYRTSGSNRETQYF.

Note on this clone: Other DNA sequences in the sample encode the same CDR3. The chain joins TRBV5-1 to TRBJ2-5; no clear D gene. Trimming took off 1 base at V and 2 bases at J, with 6 bases between the two ends. Germline V gene sequence: CDR1 SGHRS, CDR2 YFSETQ. The CDR3 is 13 residues long. CDR3 sequence: CASSLTPQETQYF. The DNA for the CDR3 is TGCGCCAGCAGCTTGACCCCACAAGAGACCCAGTACTTC.

This clone has more than one count but fewer than ten. The same CDR3 can be traced to other DNA sequences in this sample. V and J are TRBV30 and TRBJ2-1; 7 bases fit TRBD2. V shed 0 bases and J 6 bases; nucleotides not matched to a gene: 8. This CDR3 spans 15 amino acids. The germline V gene encodes CDR1 GTSNPN and CDR2 SVGIG (reference sequence). Here the CDR3 DNA reads TGTGCCTGGAGTGTCGGGTTAGCGGGCTCCAATGAGCAGTTCTTC. Encoded protein: CAWSVGLAGSNEQFF.

The rearrangement links TRBV19 to TRBJ1-2; the D gene is possibly TRBD1 (6 bases). Germline values: CDR1 LNHDA, CDR2 SQIVND (reference sequence). The CDR3 is 10 residues long. V lost 11 bases, J lost 6 bases, and 10 bases lay in between. CDR3: CAADRNGYTF. The CDR3 DNA reads as TGTGCCGCAGACAGGAATGGCTACACCTTC.

V is TRBV7-2 and J is TRBJ2-7; D remains ambiguous. The CDR3 is made up of 14 amino acids. Germline assignment: CDR1 SGHTA and CDR2 FQGNSA. Trimming left V 3 bases short and J 3 bases short, with 12 bases between. In DNA, the CDR3 is TGTGCCAGCAGCTTTGCAAGTTTCAACTACGAGCAGTACTTC. Protein: CASSFASFNYEQYF. The whole variable domain, remainder taken from reference TRBV7-2 and TRBJ2-7, is GAGVSQSPSNKVTEKGKDVELRCDPISGHTALYWYRQSLGQGLEFLIYFQGNSAPDKSGLPSDRFSAERTGGSVSTLTIQRTQQEDSAVYLCASSFASFNYEQYFGPGTRLTVT.

J is TRBJ2-7 and V is TRBV7-2; perhaps TRBD2 as D (5 bases). Looked up from germline, CDR1 is SGHTA and CDR2 is FQGNSA. The length of the CDR3 is 15 residues. Deletions cut 0 bases from V and 2 bases from J, with 11 bases between. The CDR3 loop is CASSLAGGAAYEQYF. CDR3 sequence (DNA): TGTGCCAGCAGCTTAGCCGGAGGCGCCGCCTACGAGCAGTACTTC.

In its sample, this clone was seen once. V usage is TRBV6-5 and J usage is TRBJ2-1, with no clear D. Germline V gene lookup returns CDR1 MNHEY and CDR2 SVGAGI. This CDR3 comprises 13 residues. Trimming took off 5 bases at V and 12 bases at J, with 17 bases between the two ends. CDR3 DNA: TGTGCCAGCAGTGCCGGCCTCCGAGGTTGGCAGTTCTTC. Translated, it gives CASSAGLRGWQFF.

This clone occurred once. The rearrangement joins TRBV2 to TRBJ2-7; D is ambiguous. In germline, CDR1 is SNHLY, CDR2 FYNNEI. The CDR3 is made up of 14 amino acids. Trimming pared 5 bases from V and 6 bases from J, leaving 17 bases between. This CDR3 reads CASSYIGYPSEQYF. The CDR3 DNA is TGTGCCAGCAGTTATATTGGCTACCCTTCCGAGCAGTACTTC.

As DNA, the CDR3 is TGCAGCGTTGAAGGTACAGGGGTCACCTACAATGAGCAGTTCTTC. Amino acids: CSVEGTGVTYNEQFF. The V gene is TRBV29-1, the J gene TRBJ2-1; TRBD1 matches at 7 bases. V was pared by 1 base and J by 2 bases, with 5 bases of the junction left unmatched. CDR1 and CDR2 (germline): SQVTM, ANQGSEA. This CDR3 has 15 amino acids.

A few counts support this clone. This sequence joins TRBV6-1 and TRBJ2-7; 7 nucleotides line up with TRBD1. V dropped 5 bases and J dropped 0; count of bases not matched to a gene: 7. The CDR3 covers 15 residues. Germline V lookup: CDR1 MNHNS, CDR2 SASEGT. This CDR3 is CASSTHRGASYEQYF. CDR3 sequence (DNA): TGTGCCAGCAGTACACACAGGGGTGCCTCCTACGAGCAGTACTTC.